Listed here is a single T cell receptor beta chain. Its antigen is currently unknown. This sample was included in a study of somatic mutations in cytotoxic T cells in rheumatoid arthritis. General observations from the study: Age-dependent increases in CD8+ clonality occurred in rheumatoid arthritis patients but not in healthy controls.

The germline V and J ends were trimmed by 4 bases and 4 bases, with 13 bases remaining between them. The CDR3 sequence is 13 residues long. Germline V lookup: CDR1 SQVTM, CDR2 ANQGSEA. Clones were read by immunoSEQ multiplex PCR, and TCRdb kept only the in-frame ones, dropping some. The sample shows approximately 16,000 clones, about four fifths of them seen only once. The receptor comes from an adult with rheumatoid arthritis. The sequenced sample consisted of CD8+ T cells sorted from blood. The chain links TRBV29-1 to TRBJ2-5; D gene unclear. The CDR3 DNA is TGCAGCGTTGCCCCGGGCCCCGGAGAGACCCAGTACTTC. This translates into CSVAPGPGETQYF.